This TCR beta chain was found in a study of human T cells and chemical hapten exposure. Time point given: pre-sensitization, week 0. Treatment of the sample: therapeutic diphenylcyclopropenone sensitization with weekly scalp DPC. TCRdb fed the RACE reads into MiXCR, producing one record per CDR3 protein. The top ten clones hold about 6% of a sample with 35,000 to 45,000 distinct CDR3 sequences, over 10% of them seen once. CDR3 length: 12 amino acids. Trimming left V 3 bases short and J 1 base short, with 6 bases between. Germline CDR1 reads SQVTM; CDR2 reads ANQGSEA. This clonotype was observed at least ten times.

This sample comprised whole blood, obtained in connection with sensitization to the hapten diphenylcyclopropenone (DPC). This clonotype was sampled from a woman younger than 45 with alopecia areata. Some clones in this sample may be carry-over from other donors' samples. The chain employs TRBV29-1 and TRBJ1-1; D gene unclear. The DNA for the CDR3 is TGCAGCGTTGAGGGAGGGAACACTGAAGCTTTCTTT. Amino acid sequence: CSVEGGNTEAFF.